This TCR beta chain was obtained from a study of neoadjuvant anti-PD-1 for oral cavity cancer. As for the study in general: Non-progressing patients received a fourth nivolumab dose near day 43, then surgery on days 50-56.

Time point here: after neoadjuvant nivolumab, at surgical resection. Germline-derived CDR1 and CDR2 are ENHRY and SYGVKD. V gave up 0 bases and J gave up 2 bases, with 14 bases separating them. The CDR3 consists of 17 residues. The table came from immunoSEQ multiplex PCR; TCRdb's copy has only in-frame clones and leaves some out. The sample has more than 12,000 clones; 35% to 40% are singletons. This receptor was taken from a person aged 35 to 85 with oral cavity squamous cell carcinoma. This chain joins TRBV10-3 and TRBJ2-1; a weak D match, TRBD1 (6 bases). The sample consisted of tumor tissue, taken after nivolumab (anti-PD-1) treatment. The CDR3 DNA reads TGTGCCATCAGTGAGTCGAGACAGGCCACCGCCTACAATGAGCAGTTCTTC. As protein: CAISESRQATAYNEQFF.